These T cell receptor beta chains were read from a single sample in a study of cytomegalovirus exposure and HLA in healthy donors. Using immunoSEQ multiplex PCR, the repertoire was profiled, and TCRdb retains in-frame clones only, with some absent. The sample records under 150,000 clones, around 78% being singletons. Sequencing was performed on PBMCs. The source is a male donor in good health and CMV-seronegative. Both conserved end residues are part of each CDR3. The D gene is left open where the match is weak. Only part of the rows carry a size: once, few, many, or a class if the clone is expanded.

clone_size	d_call	v_call	j_call	cdr3_nt	cdr3_aa
few	TRBD2	TRBV2	TRBJ2-7	TGTGCCAGCGGGGGACTAGGAGGCTACTACGAGCAGTACTTC	CASGGLGGYYEQYF
-	-	TRBV5-1	TRBJ2-1	TGCGCCAGTAAAACCCGGGACAACACCTACAATGAGCAGTTCTTC	CASKTRDNTYNEQFF
-	TRBD2	TRBV15	TRBJ2-5	TGTGCCACCAGCAGCCTAGCGGGAGTGGGAGAGACCCAGTACTTC	CATSSLAGVGETQYF
-	TRBD1	TRBV7-8	TRBJ1-6	TGTGCCAGCAGCTTAGCGGGACAGGTCGATTCACCCCTCCACTTT	CASSLAGQVDSPLHF
-	-	TRBV4-1	TRBJ2-7	TGCGCCAGCAGCCAAGGTGGCCTCGAGCAGTACTTC	CASSQGGLEQYF
-	-	TRBV11-2	TRBJ1-2	TGTGCCAGCAGCACGAGTCTCAGGGTTCGGTATGGCTACACCTTC	CASSTSLRVRYGYTF
-	-	TRBV6-5	TRBJ2-7	TGTGCCAGCAGTTATAGTCCGGACTCCTCCTACGAGCAGTACTTC	CASSYSPDSSYEQYF
-	TRBD1	TRBV30	TRBJ1-2	TGTGCCTGGAGTGTACCCCCGACAGGGGTTAACTATGGCTACACCTTC	CAWSVPPTGVNYGYTF
-	-	TRBV5-8	TRBJ2-1	TGTGCCAGCAGCCCGGGAGGGGGCAGCTACAATGAGCAGTTCTTC	CASSPGGGSYNEQFF
-	-	TRBV30	TRBJ1-4	TGTGCCTGGAGTGGGGTAGGACACTATAATGAAAAACTGTTTTTT	CAWSGVGHYNEKLFF
once	TRBD2	TRBV5-4	TRBJ2-7	TGTGCCAGCAGCACCTTAGCGGGAGGTTACGAGCAGTACTTC	CASSTLAGGYEQYF
-	-	TRBV5-1	TRBJ1-2	TGCGCCAGCAGCTTGGACGCCGGACTTACATCCAACTATGGCTACACCTTC	CASSLDAGLTSNYGYTF
-	TRBD1	TRBV9	TRBJ1-1	TGTGCCAGCAGCGTAGATGCGGGTACAGGGGCCACTGAAGCTTTCTTT	CASSVDAGTGATEAFF
-	TRBD1	TRBV7-3	TRBJ1-2	TGTGCCAGCAGCTTTCTCGCAGGGGGCGCCTCCGATGGCTACACCTTC	CASSFLAGGASDGYTF